The source of this T cell receptor beta chain is a study of brain T cells in children with intractable seizures. Using immunoSEQ multiplex PCR, the repertoire was profiled, and TCRdb retains in-frame clones only, with some absent. The sample has hundreds of thousands of clones, roughly 92% seen once. There are 14 residues in the CDR3. CDR1 and CDR2 from the germline V gene are MNHEY and SVGAGI. V was cut by 2 bases and J by 4 bases, with 9 bases left in between. Noted time point: blood from clinic visit 5 months post-surgery; TSC patient then seizure free. The V gene is TRBV6-5, the J gene TRBJ1-3; D is ambiguous. The TCR originated in a boy in the first two years of life with tuberous sclerosis and intractable seizures. This sample comprised peripheral blood, obtained 4 to 5 months after surgery. CDR3 nucleotides: TGTGCCAGCAGTTACGGAGGAGGCGGAAACACCATATATTTT. Its protein is CASSYGGGGNTIYF.